This TCR beta chain emerged from a study of cytomegalovirus exposure and HLA in healthy donors. Notes on the study in general: The study designated over 150 TCR beta chains cytomegalovirus-associated. Across donors, most TCRs were seen rarely, yet some public ones were widespread.

V was clipped by 3 bases and J by 14 bases, with 16 bases between them. Germline CDR1 and CDR2: SNHLY and FYNNEI. CDR3 length: 13 amino acids. This clone was seen a single time. Its matching antigen is unknown. The assay was immunoSEQ multiplex PCR, and TCRdb's table has in-frame clones only and misses some. The table lists tens of thousands of clones, roughly nine tenths of them singletons, with 2.5% to 4% in the top ten. The chain carries TRBV2 and TRBJ1-4, with D tentatively TRBD1 (6 bases). The sample taken for sequencing was PBMCs. The clonotype was recovered from a man in his late teens or twenties in good health and CMV-seronegative. CDR3 region: CASSDLRGSSLFF. Here the CDR3 DNA reads TGTGCCAGCAGTGATTTAAGGGGGAGCTCCCTGTTTTTT.